This T cell receptor (beta chain) was sequenced in a study of T cell clones after liver transplantation. Across the whole study: Three of eight recipients were HCV-positive; others had non-autoimmune, non-viral indications. Until 12-24 months post-transplant, subjects got standard immunosuppression and no induction.

Some clones are missing from TCRdb's copy, which holds only in-frame ones; the method was immunoSEQ multiplex PCR. The sample includes about 80,000 clones, about 84% of them seen just once. The specimen comprised CD4+ T cells from blood, sampled 45 to 47 months after liver transplant. The TCR originated in a human patient who received a liver transplant. Some of the T cells may derive from the graft donor.

The CDR3 sequence: CASSLAATGGGYGYTF. In DNA, the CDR3 is TGTGCCAGCAGCTTAGCTGCGACAGGGGGCGGGTATGGCTACACCTTC. This sequence joins TRBV7-2 and TRBJ1-2; 10 bases line up with TRBD1. Unmatched junction bases numbered 6, after V lost 0 bases and J lost 5 bases. The V gene's germline CDR1 is SGHTA and CDR2 FQGNSA. The CDR3 contains 16 residues.